These T cell receptor beta chains were read from a single sample in a study of T cells in localized non-small cell lung cancer. Only in-frame clones appear in the TCRdb table, and some are missing; sequencing was by immunoSEQ multiplex PCR. The sample lists tens of thousands of clones; roughly 90% were seen once. Sample: peripheral blood, taken before any cancer treatment. Receptor source: a female donor older than 55 with stage I squamous cell lung carcinoma. CDR3s include the opening cysteine and the closing phenylalanine or tryptophan. The order of the fields is V gene, clone size, J gene, CDR3 protein. Some rows have no size entry. The others give once, few or many, or a class for an expanded clone.

v_call: TRBV19
clone_size: NA
j_call: TRBJ1-1
cdr3_aa: CASTPTAVNTEAFF

v_call: TRBV7-9
clone_size: NA
j_call: TRBJ2-1
cdr3_aa: CASSLVWGTTNEQFF

v_call: TRBV6-5
clone_size: NA
j_call: TRBJ2-1
cdr3_aa: CASSQGLAGVGEQFF

v_call: TRBV7-6
clone_size: NA
j_call: TRBJ1-5
cdr3_aa: CASSSEGGGNQPQHF

v_call: TRBV7-3
clone_size: few
j_call: TRBJ2-7
cdr3_aa: CASSLGTGRSEQYF

v_call: TRBV27
clone_size: NA
j_call: TRBJ1-5
cdr3_aa: CASSSRRFSNQPQHF

v_call: TRBV9
clone_size: NA
j_call: TRBJ2-7
cdr3_aa: CASSLRPGHSYEQYF

v_call: TRBV5-1
clone_size: once
j_call: TRBJ2-7
cdr3_aa: CASSSSGGYYEQYF

v_call: TRBV6-5
clone_size: NA
j_call: TRBJ1-2
cdr3_aa: CASSYSRTYNYGYTF

v_call: TRBV29-1
clone_size: NA
j_call: TRBJ2-3
cdr3_aa: CSAGTSGADTQYF

v_call: TRBV5-1
clone_size: NA
j_call: TRBJ2-7
cdr3_aa: CASSPVSEYEQYF

v_call: TRBV7-9
clone_size: NA
j_call: TRBJ2-1
cdr3_aa: CASSEQFGEGDEQFF

v_call: TRBV7-8
clone_size: NA
j_call: TRBJ1-3
cdr3_aa: CASSLRVLGGSSSGNTIYF

v_call: TRBV7-8
clone_size: NA
j_call: TRBJ1-5
cdr3_aa: CASSLAFGVLSNQPQHF

v_call: TRBV7-2
clone_size: once
j_call: TRBJ2-3
cdr3_aa: CASSRRGLMDTDTQYF

v_call: TRBV18
clone_size: NA
j_call: TRBJ1-1
cdr3_aa: CASSLRTTQYTEAFF

v_call: TRBV7-2
clone_size: NA
j_call: TRBJ1-5
cdr3_aa: CASSPRGMLGLNQPQHF

v_call: TRBV30
clone_size: NA
j_call: TRBJ2-7
cdr3_aa: CAWSVGGPPYEQYF

v_call: TRBV19
clone_size: NA
j_call: TRBJ2-7
cdr3_aa: CASSIRSGEQYF

v_call: TRBV5-1
clone_size: NA
j_call: TRBJ1-2
cdr3_aa: CASSLDLDRGDGYTF

v_call: TRBV9
clone_size: NA
j_call: TRBJ2-1
cdr3_aa: CASSVNQVAYNEQFF

v_call: TRBV7-2
clone_size: NA
j_call: TRBJ1-3
cdr3_aa: CASGQGVGNTIYF

v_call: TRBV5-1
clone_size: NA
j_call: TRBJ2-1
cdr3_aa: CASSRDSSYNEQFF

v_call: TRBV30
clone_size: NA
j_call: TRBJ2-7
cdr3_aa: CAWSVFGLTRQYF

v_call: TRBV6-5
clone_size: few
j_call: TRBJ2-2
cdr3_aa: CASRDRGNTGELFF

v_call: TRBV7-9
clone_size: NA
j_call: TRBJ2-3
cdr3_aa: CASSFNTDTQYF

v_call: TRBV7-8
clone_size: once
j_call: TRBJ1-5
cdr3_aa: CASSMPTTAPNQPQHF

v_call: TRBV29-1
clone_size: NA
j_call: TRBJ2-3
cdr3_aa: CSVGGRTGSYTQYF

v_call: TRBV7-3
clone_size: NA
j_call: TRBJ2-2
cdr3_aa: CASSLSTSGPGELFF

v_call: TRBV5-5
clone_size: NA
j_call: TRBJ1-5
cdr3_aa: CASSRDRANSNQPQHF

v_call: TRBV5-1
clone_size: once
j_call: TRBJ1-5
cdr3_aa: CASSQTGGNQPQHF

v_call: TRBV19
clone_size: NA
j_call: TRBJ2-1
cdr3_aa: CASKDVGLAIYNEQFF

v_call: TRBV18
clone_size: NA
j_call: TRBJ2-1
cdr3_aa: CASSLLTYNEQFF

v_call: TRBV18
clone_size: NA
j_call: TRBJ2-3
cdr3_aa: CASSQSTDRGDTQYF

v_call: TRBV30
clone_size: once
j_call: TRBJ2-2
cdr3_aa: CAWRPRDRGFGELFF

v_call: TRBV11-2
clone_size: few
j_call: TRBJ1-1
cdr3_aa: CAFGRGRGYTEAFF

v_call: TRBV5-1
clone_size: NA
j_call: TRBJ1-1
cdr3_aa: CASSLTGYTEAFF